This T cell receptor beta chain emerged from a study of T cell changes during pregnancy in multiple sclerosis. This CDR3 contains 15 residues. With 0 bases removed from V and 0 bases from J, the gap between germline ends came to 10 bases. Germline CDR1 and CDR2: SGHRS and YFSETQ. TCRdb's copy holds only in-frame clones and misses some; the assay was immunoSEQ multiplex PCR. Of 70,000 to 100,000 clones in the sample, 85% to 95% are singletons; the top ten hold 2.2%. The gene calls are TRBV5-1 and TRBJ2-7; weak D call: TRBD2 (6 bases). Sample: peripheral blood, taken in the third trimester of pregnancy. The sequence derives from a female donor with multiple sclerosis, enrolled in a pregnancy study. DNA of the CDR3: TGCGCCAGCAGCTTGGGTGGAGGGAGCTCCTACGAGCAGTACTTC. Translation gives CASSLGGGSSYEQYF.